One sample yielded the 18 T cell receptor beta chains listed below, sequenced in a study of blood T cell repertoires in COVID-19. The data were produced by immunoSEQ multiplex PCR, yet TCRdb's version contains in-frame clones alone and is incomplete. The sample contains a few hundred thousand clones, 87% of which appear only once. Sample: PBMCs or T cells enriched from blood (not recorded which). These receptors all stem from a woman under 40 who had recovered from COVID-19.

This clone was counted only a few times. The gene calls are TRBV5-1 and TRBJ1-4, with D possibly matching TRBD1 (6 bases). Germline V gene lookup returns CDR1 SGHRS and CDR2 YFSETQ. The CDR3 is 13 residues long. The V end lost 4 bases, the J end lost 5 bases, and 9 bases lay between the germline ends. In DNA, the CDR3 is TGCGCCAGCAGCCCAGGACAGAATGAAAAACTGTTTTTT. The encoded protein is CASSPGQNEKLFF. The full variable domain, rest sourced from reference TRBV5-1 and TRBJ1-4, is KAGVTQTPRYLIKTRGQQVTLSCSPISGHRSVSWYQQTPGQGLQFLFEYFSETQRNKGNFPGRFSGRQFSNSRSEMNVSTLELGDSALYLCASSPGQNEKLFFGSGTQLSVL.

This sequence joins TRBV7-2 and TRBJ2-1; the match to TRBD1 covers 9 bases. Unmatched junction bases numbered 14, after V lost 5 bases and J lost 0 bases. Germline CDR1 and CDR2: SGHTA and FQGNSA. The CDR3 consists of 19 residues. CDR3 in DNA: TGTGCCAGCAGCCCCCGGGACAGGGTGATGCCAAGCTCCTACAATGAGCAGTTCTTC. Its protein product is CASSPRDRVMPSSYNEQFF. Full variable domain (remainder filled in from reference TRBV7-2 and TRBJ2-1): GAGVSQSPSNKVTEKGKDVELRCDPISGHTALYWYRQSLGQGLEFLIYFQGNSAPDKSGLPSDRFSAERTGGSVSTLTIQRTQQEDSAVYLCASSPRDRVMPSSYNEQFFGPGTRLTVL.

The chain carries TRBV5-8 and TRBJ1-2, with a possible D match to TRBD1 (6 bases). From germline, CDR1 is SGHTS and CDR2 YDEGEE. The CDR3 is 14 amino acids. Trimming left V 4 bases short and J 5 bases short, with 15 bases between. DNA for the CDR3: TGTGCCAGCAGCACCCGACAGGCCGTGTATGGCTACACCTTC. This encodes CASSTRQAVYGYTF.

The chain links TRBV7-2 to TRBJ2-1; 10 nucleotides agree with TRBD2. Germline V gene lookup returns CDR1 SGHTA and CDR2 FQGNSA. J lost 1 base, V lost 4 bases, and 7 bases had no gene match. The CDR3 contains 17 residues. The chain's CDR3 is CASSSNLAGVSYNEQFF. The CDR3 DNA reads as TGTGCCAGCAGCTCTAATCTAGCGGGGGTATCCTACAATGAGCAGTTCTTC.

This rearrangement joins TRBV19 to TRBJ1-3; TRBD1 agrees at 8 bases. The length of the CDR3 is 15 residues. The germline V gene encodes CDR1 LNHDA and CDR2 SQIVND (reference sequence). The trim removed 3 bases at V and 2 bases at J, leaving 3 bases unmatched. CDR3 nucleotides: TGTGCCAGTAGTATGGCAGGGGGCACTGGAAACACCATATATTTT. Encoded protein: CASSMAGGTGNTIYF.

This clone was counted between two and nine times. Relative to the germline gene, one junction end is altered; a read error may explain this. V and J are TRBV5-4 and TRBJ1-5; D uncertain. The CDR3 spans 14 residues. Germline V gene lookup returns CDR1 SGHNT and CDR2 YYREEE (reference sequence). The CDR3 region is CASSLGPGNQPQHF. In DNA form, the CDR3 reads TGTGCCAGCAGTTTGGGCCCCGGTAATCAGCCCCAGCATTTT. The full variable domain, rest sourced from reference TRBV5-4 and TRBJ1-5, is ETGVTQSPTHLIKTRGQQVTLRCSSQSGHNTVSWYQQALGQGPQFIFQYYREEENGRGNFPPRFSGLQFPNYSSELNVNALELDDSALYLCASSLGPGNQPQHFGDGTRLSIL.

V and J are TRBV18 and TRBJ1-1; no reliable D call. The germline V and J ends were trimmed by 8 bases and 4 bases, with 14 bases remaining between them. Germline loops: CDR1 KGHSH, CDR2 LQKENI. The CDR3 covers 13 residues. The chain's CDR3 is CASNAAGSTEAFF. The DNA for the CDR3 is TGTGCCAGCAATGCGGCCGGGAGCACTGAAGCTTTCTTT. Based on the CDR3 plus reference TRBV18 and TRBJ1-1, the full variable domain is NAGVMQNPRHLVRRRGQEARLRCSPMKGHSHVYWYRQLPEEGLKFMVYLQKENIIDESGMPKERFSAEFPKEGPSILRIQQVVRGDSAAYFCASNAAGSTEAFFGQGTRLTVV.

The rearrangement uses TRBV6-2 or TRBV6-3 and TRBJ1-2; TRBD1 is a possible D gene (5 bases). This CDR3 has 15 amino acids. Trimming cost V 0 bases and J 4 bases, with 12 bases left between them. The germline V gene encodes CDR1 MNHEY and CDR2 SVGEGT. The CDR3 DNA reads TGTGCCAGCAGTTACTCGACAGTATCGGCCTATGGCTACACCTTC. Amino acids: CASSYSTVSAYGYTF.

This chain connects TRBV6-5 to TRBJ1-2; D might be TRBD1 (5 bases). CDR1 and CDR2 (germline): MNHEY, SVGAGI. This CDR3 spans 15 amino acids. V lost 5 bases to trimming and J lost 8 bases, with 21 bases between them. CDR3 in DNA: TGTGCCAGCAGTCCGGTCAGGCAGGGTACTAGCGGCTACACCTTC. Residues: CASSPVRQGTSGYTF.

Written as DNA, the CDR3 is TGCGCCAGCAGCCCCAGACAAGGAAGCTCCTACGAGCAGTACTTC. Translated, it gives CASSPRQGSSYEQYF. The chain employs TRBV5-1 and TRBJ2-7; no clear D. The CDR3 has 15 amino acids. V lost 4 bases and J lost 0, with 14 bases in between. Per germline, CDR1 SGHRS and CDR2 YFSETQ.

The chain joins TRBV5-4 to TRBJ1-2, with 9 positions matching TRBD1. Germline V gene sequence: CDR1 SGHNT, CDR2 YYREEE (reference sequence). Unmatched junction bases numbered 8, after V lost 4 bases and J lost 4 bases. This CDR3 comprises 15 residues. CDR3 bases: TGTGCCAGCAGCGCGCAAAGGGGACAGGGCTATGGCTACACCTTC. It codes for CASSAQRGQGYGYTF.

The chain couples TRBV10-3 to TRBJ1-2; 8 bases agree with TRBD1. Germline-derived CDR1 and CDR2 are ENHRY and SYGVKD. The CDR3 contains 18 residues. V dropped 3 bases and J dropped 4; count of bases not matched to a gene: 16. This CDR3 is CAISDPRGGQGTFYGYTF. CDR3 nucleotide sequence: TGTGCCATCAGTGATCCAAGGGGAGGACAGGGCACCTTCTATGGCTACACCTTC.

The CDR3 loop reads CASSSDRPLTNTGELFF. CDR3 DNA sequence: TGTGCCAGCAGCTCAGACAGGCCATTAACGAACACCGGGGAGCTGTTTTTT. The chain uses TRBV7-2 and TRBJ2-2; D possibly corresponds to TRBD1 (6 bases). Germline V gene lookup returns CDR1 SGHTA and CDR2 FQGNSA. The CDR3 has 17 residues. V lost 4 bases, J lost 0 bases, and 15 bases lay in between.

V and J are TRBV5-4 and TRBJ2-7, with TRBD1 matching 12 bases. The CDR3 runs 14 residues. CDR1 SGHNT and CDR2 YYREEE come from the germline V gene (reference sequence). V was pared by 4 bases and J by 6 bases, with 5 bases of the junction left unmatched. This CDR3 is CASSGTGGAGEQYF. CDR3 coding DNA: TGTGCCAGCAGCGGGACAGGGGGCGCCGGCGAGCAGTACTTC.

The chain couples TRBV20-1 to TRBJ2-1; D is possibly TRBD1 (6 bases). This CDR3 contains 13 residues. V dropped 3 bases and J dropped 8 bases, with 14 bases sitting between them. Per the germline V gene, CDR1 is DFQATT and CDR2 is SNEGSKA (reference sequence). In DNA, the CDR3 is TGCAGTGCTAGTGGCAGGGGCATAGATGAGCAGTTCTTC. It is translated as CSASGRGIDEQFF.

The chain is built from TRBV7-8 and TRBJ2-7; TRBD2 aligns across 8 bases. The V gene's germline CDR1 is SGHVS and CDR2 FQNEAQ. The CDR3 is 16 residues long. V shed 6 bases, J shed 0 bases, and the junction held 10 bases outside the gene matches. CDR3 loop: CASRFSGGPNSYEQYF. As DNA, the CDR3 is TGTGCCAGCAGGTTCAGCGGGGGCCCGAACTCCTACGAGCAGTACTTC.

This clone was counted a single time. The chain is built from TRBV6-2 or TRBV6-3 and TRBJ1-5; a weak D match, TRBD1 (6 bases). V was shortened by 0 bases and J by 7 bases, with 22 bases between the two germline ends. The germline V gene has CDR1 MNHEY and CDR2 SVGEGT. This CDR3 has 18 amino acids. CDR3 loop: CASSYSIGETGRIQPQHF. Here the CDR3 DNA reads TGTGCCAGCAGTTACTCGATCGGGGAAACAGGGCGTATACAGCCCCAGCATTTT.

This rearrangement joins TRBV30 to TRBJ1-1; 11 bases agree with TRBD1. J was trimmed by 11 bases and V by 2 bases; bases with no gene match: 10. The CDR3 spans 14 residues. CDR1 GTSNPN and CDR2 SVGIG come from the germline V gene (reference sequence). CDR3 bases: TGTGCCTGGAGTCCACAAACAGGGACAGGGGGGGCTTTCTTT. It is translated as CAWSPQTGTGGAFF.